The sequence of this TCR beta chain was determined in a study of cytomegalovirus exposure and HLA in healthy donors. Losses at the gene ends were 5 bases for V and 7 bases for J; bases not matched to a gene: 10. Germline V CDR1 and CDR2: GTSNPN, SVGIG (reference sequence). The CDR3 contains 14 residues. Study-level findings and limits: Confirmation was obtained in vitro that a few CMV-associated chains are specific for CMV antigens. Overall, about 160 TCR beta chains were annotated as cytomegalovirus-associated. Presence/absence analyses treated sequencing depth as roughly uniform across donors.

PCR primers comprised 60 Vbeta and 13 Jbeta primers. Clones were read by immunoSEQ multiplex PCR, and TCRdb kept only the in-frame ones, dropping some. The listing contains over 100,000 clones. Turning to this clone: Its antigen is not identified.

This chain uses TRBV30 with TRBJ1-4; 7 bases are a match to TRBD1. The sequence was obtained from a middle-aged woman in good health and CMV-seropositive. Material for sequencing was PBMCs. The CDR3 DNA is TGTGCCTGGGGTAGGGCAGGGGGTACTGAAAAACTGTTTTTT. Its translation: CAWGRAGGTEKLFF.